The entry below gives a single T cell receptor beta chain sequence along with its context. Using its own MiXCR run on the RACE reads, TCRdb lists one record per CDR3 protein. The sample includes tens of thousands of distinct CDR3 sequences, 8.5% to 14% of them seen just once. Looked up from germline, CDR1 is SGHVS and CDR2 is FQNEAQ. The CDR3 has 15 residues. Trimming removed 0 bases from V and 5 bases from J, with 11 bases in between. This specimen belongs to a study of human T cells and chemical hapten exposure. Time point in this sample: patch test 3, about 24 weeks after DPC sensitization. Stated treatment: therapeutic diphenylcyclopropenone sensitization with weekly scalp DPC.

The clonotype was recovered from a woman between 50 and 59 years old with alopecia areata. Some clones in this sample may be carry-over from other donors' samples. This sequence joins TRBV7-8 and TRBJ1-5, with a tentative D call TRBD1 (5 bases). The sample consisted of whole blood, taken in connection with sensitization to the hapten diphenylcyclopropenone (DPC). CDR3 in amino acids: CASSLAGREDQPQHF. The CDR3 DNA is TGTGCCAGCAGCTTAGCTGGCAGGGAAGATCAGCCCCAGCATTTT.